This TCR beta chain was sequenced during a study of beta chain features in type 1 diabetes. The CDR3 contains 15 residues. The germline V gene has CDR1 SGHTA and CDR2 FQGTGA. Trimming took off 5 bases at V and 7 bases at J, with 18 bases between the two ends. Study observations and caveats: In all four CD4+ subsets, TCRB CDR3 length was significantly, moderately reduced in type 1 diabetes. In the patient group, naive, central memory and Treg TCRB repertoires seemed more alike than in the healthy donor group.

In the case of this clone: The target antigen is unknown.

Stem cell-like memory, regulatory, central memory and naive CD4+ cells were sorted via CD45RO/CCR7/CD25/CD127/CD95/CD27. Every isolated RNA sample was fully reverse transcribed, so sequencing captured expressed TCRB transcripts. TCRdb's table, derived via immunoSEQ multiplex PCR, lists solely in-frame clones and lacks some. This repertoire shows about 640,000 clones, over 10% found once; its top ten account for more than 0.09%. The sequence was collected from a man aged 25 to 40 with type 1 diabetes. The sample comprised naive CD4+ T cells from blood. This sequence joins TRBV7-3 and TRBJ2-1; D tentatively reads TRBD1 or TRBD2 (5 bases each). The CDR3 bases are TGTGCCAGCAGCCCCCAATGGGGGAAATCGAATGAGCAGTTCTTC. This sequence encodes CASSPQWGKSNEQFF.